This T cell receptor beta chain stems from a study of blood T cell repertoires in COVID-19. The data were produced by immunoSEQ multiplex PCR, yet TCRdb's version contains in-frame clones alone and is incomplete. The table records hundreds of thousands of clones, roughly 90% of them present only once. The CDR3 loop spans 13 amino acids. Germline V gene lookup returns CDR1 MNHEY and CDR2 SMNVEV (reference sequence). Germline trimming cut 3 bases from V and 11 bases from J; bases unmatched to any gene: 8. The specimen sequenced was PBMCs or T cells enriched from blood (not recorded which). The TCR comes from a woman in her 50s who had recovered from COVID-19. The rearrangement uses TRBV27 and TRBJ1-1, with 8 bases identical to TRBD1. CDR3: CASSFPGTGWAFF. The CDR3 nucleotides are TGTGCCAGCAGTTTCCCCGGGACAGGATGGGCTTTCTTT.